The rows below give T cell receptor beta chains drawn from one sample of a study of blood T cell repertoires in COVID-19. Some clones are missing from TCRdb's copy, which holds only in-frame ones; the method was immunoSEQ multiplex PCR. This repertoire shows roughly 200,000 clones, about four fifths found once; its top ten account for 4% to 5.5%. The sequencing input was peripheral blood. The receptors were sampled from a man aged 50 to 60 with active or convalescent COVID-19. Each CDR3 is given with its conserved first and last residue. A D gene is named only where the DNA matches it firmly. Clone size, where shown, is once, few, many, or a class for clones that have expanded.

V gene,D gene,clone size,J gene,CDR3 protein,CDR3 DNA
TRBV30,TRBD1,.,TRBJ1-1,CAWSDRGYTEAFF,TGTGCCTGGAGTGACAGGGGGTACACTGAAGCTTTCTTT
TRBV14,.,.,TRBJ1-3,CASSQEAWPGNTIYF,TGTGCCAGCAGCCAAGAGGCCTGGCCTGGAAACACCATATATTTT
TRBV28,.,.,TRBJ2-1,CASSPTLRSNEQFF,TGTGCCAGCAGCCCCACCCTGAGAAGTAATGAGCAGTTCTTC
TRBV19,TRBD1,.,TRBJ2-7,CASSATGASYEQYF,TGTGCCAGTAGTGCTACAGGGGCCTCCTACGAGCAGTACTTC
TRBV5-5,.,once,TRBJ1-5,CASSFSGSNQPQHF,TGTGCCAGCAGCTTTTCTGGCAGCAATCAGCCCCAGCATTTT
TRBV7-9,.,.,TRBJ1-3,CASSPPGNTIYF,TGTGCCAGCAGCCCTCCTGGAAACACCATATATTTT
TRBV24-1,.,.,TRBJ1-2,CATSDWGDLRAAGRRIRGYTF,TGTGCCACCAGTGATTGGGGGGACCTCCGGGCCGCCGGACGCCGAATCCGGGGCTACACCTTC
TRBV6-4,.,.,TRBJ1-2,CANLSGQSNYGYTF,TGTGCCAACCTTTCGGGACAAAGCAACTATGGCTACACCTTC
TRBV7-8,.,.,TRBJ1-1,CASSFMTDNMNTEAFF,TGTGCCAGCAGCTTTATGACAGACAATATGAACACTGAAGCTTTCTTT
TRBV7-2,.,.,TRBJ1-5,CASSLGGGYGQPQHF,TGTGCCAGCAGCTTAGGGGGAGGGTACGGCCAGCCCCAGCATTTT
TRBV5-1,.,.,TRBJ1-4,CASSRGHGTSATNEKLFF,TGCGCCAGCAGCCGGGGACACGGAACATCCGCAACTAATGAAAAACTGTTTTTT
TRBV18,.,.,TRBJ1-1,CASSLRGAAEAFF,TGTGCCAGCTCACTTCGGGGTGCGGCTGAAGCTTTCTTT
TRBV4-2,.,.,TRBJ2-2,CASSPSPGSLNTGELFF,TGTGCCAGCAGCCCCTCCCCAGGGTCACTAAACACCGGGGAGCTGTTTTTT
TRBV5-4,TRBD2,.,TRBJ2-3,CASSFKRGPSTDTQYF,TGTGCCAGCAGCTTCAAGCGGGGGCCAAGCACAGATACGCAGTATTTT
TRBV9,.,.,TRBJ1-1,CASSVGVFGGTEAFF,TGTGCCAGCAGCGTAGGGGTGTTCGGGGGGACTGAAGCTTTCTTT
TRBV5-1,TRBD1,.,TRBJ2-1,CASSDPGTGVSRSQFF,TGCGCCAGCAGCGATCCGGGCACAGGGGTTTCCCGGTCGCAGTTCTTC
TRBV4-2,TRBD1,.,TRBJ1-4,CASSRTGGREKLFF,TGTGCCAGCAGCCGAACAGGGGGAAGGGAAAAACTGTTTTTT
TRBV6-6,TRBD1,.,TRBJ2-4,CASSLGTVGARAKNIQYF,TGTGCCAGCAGTCTGGGGACAGTAGGAGCCCGAGCCAAAAACATTCAGTACTTC
TRBV3-1/TRBV3-2,TRBD1,.,TRBJ2-1,CASTSVRDREQFF,TGTGCCAGCACTTCCGTCCGGGACAGGGAGCAGTTCTTC
TRBV9,.,few,TRBJ2-1,CASSPHGEQFF,TGTGCCAGCAGCCCCCACGGGGAGCAGTTCTTC
TRBV4-2,TRBD1,.,TRBJ2-5,CASSPQGDQETQYF,TGTGCCAGCAGCCCGCAGGGGGACCAAGAGACCCAGTACTTC
TRBV6-5,.,.,TRBJ1-2,CASSYLFGAGYGYTF,TGTGCCAGCAGTTACCTGTTTGGCGCAGGATATGGCTACACCTTC
TRBV19,TRBD1,once,TRBJ1-1,CASSVLQGTAFF,TGTGCCAGTAGTGTCCTACAGGGGACGGCTTTCTTT
TRBV7-9,TRBD2,once,TRBJ2-1,CASSLISGGDYNEQFF,TGTGCCAGCAGCTTGATTAGCGGGGGGGACTACAATGAGCAGTTCTTC
TRBV2,.,few,TRBJ1-1,CASSADSVNTEAFF,TGTGCCAGCAGTGCCGACAGCGTTAACACTGAAGCTTTCTTT
TRBV7-8,TRBD2,.,TRBJ2-1,CASSLGGGANEQFF,TGTGCCAGCAGCTTGGGCGGGGGGGCTAATGAGCAGTTCTTC
TRBV12-3/TRBV12-4,.,few,TRBJ1-5,CASSLRGAQPQHF,TGTGCCAGCAGCCTCAGGGGCGCTCAGCCCCAGCATTTT
TRBV2,.,.,TRBJ1-2,CASSTQGVEYGYTF,TGTGCCAGCAGTACACAGGGAGTTGAGTACGGCTACACCTTC
TRBV6-2/TRBV6-3,TRBD1,.,TRBJ1-6,CASSYGTGQSPLHF,TGTGCCAGCAGTTACGGGACAGGGCAATCACCCCTCCACTTT
TRBV3-1/TRBV3-2,.,.,TRBJ1-6,CASSQGGGAQNSPLHF,TGTGCCAGCAGCCAAGGAGGGGGGGCGCAGAATTCACCCCTCCACTTT
TRBV2,.,.,TRBJ1-5,CASSEGGEYQPQHF,TGTGCCAGCAGTGAAGGGGGCGAGTATCAGCCCCAGCATTTT
TRBV2,TRBD2,.,TRBJ2-5,CASRGLAGRPGTQYF,TGTGCCAGCAGGGGACTAGCGGGGAGACCTGGGACCCAGTACTTC
TRBV19,TRBD1,.,TRBJ1-2,CASNQGQTPYGYTF,TGTGCCAGTAACCAGGGACAGACCCCCTATGGCTACACCTTC
TRBV11-3,.,.,TRBJ1-4,CASSTGRGTNEKLFF,TGTGCCAGCAGCACTGGGAGGGGAACTAATGAAAAACTGTTTTTT
TRBV18,.,.,TRBJ1-1,CASSRTDYEAFF,TGTGCCAGCTCAAGGACAGACTATGAAGCTTTCTTT
TRBV29-1,.,.,TRBJ2-5,CSVTQMETQYF,TGCAGCGTTACCCAGATGGAGACCCAGTACTTC
TRBV3-1/TRBV3-2,TRBD1,.,TRBJ1-6,CASRGTGYSPLHF,TGTGCCAGCAGAGGGACAGGGTATTCACCCCTCCACTTT
TRBV5-4,.,.,TRBJ2-2,CASSYPTSMELFF,TGTGCCAGCAGCTACCCGACTAGTATGGAGCTGTTTTTT
TRBV11-2,.,once,TRBJ1-1,CASSLVQGTEAFF,TGTGCCAGCAGCTTAGTACAGGGAACTGAAGCTTTCTTT
TRBV7-2,.,few,TRBJ1-2,CASSAEALYGYTF,TGTGCCAGCAGCGCCGAGGCCCTCTATGGCTACACCTTC
TRBV2,.,.,TRBJ2-1,CASVTGGEQFF,TGTGCCAGCGTAACAGGCGGTGAGCAGTTCTTC
TRBV2,TRBD1,.,TRBJ1-2,CASSVSEGTANGYTF,TGTGCCAGCAGTGTGAGTGAGGGGACAGCTAACGGCTACACCTTC
TRBV5-6,.,.,TRBJ1-1,CASSLVDIKPMNTEAFF,TGTGCCAGCAGCTTGGTCGACATTAAACCCATGAACACTGAAGCTTTCTTT
TRBV20-1,.,.,TRBJ1-1,CSASSGLEAFF,TGCAGTGCTAGTTCCGGACTTGAAGCTTTCTTT
TRBV4-2,.,.,TRBJ1-2,CASSQTTRGGGYTF,TGTGCCAGTAGCCAAACCACTCGGGGTGGTGGCTACACCTTC
TRBV7-9,.,once,TRBJ1-5,CASSDAREPQHF,TGTGCCAGCAGCGACGCGAGGGAGCCCCAGCATTTT